The clone carrying this T cell receptor (beta chain) was picked up many times. MiXCR, applied by TCRdb to the RACE reads, yields one record per CDR3 protein. The profile shows about 380,000 distinct CDR3 sequences, less than 6.5% of them singletons. Time point defined: pre-sensitization, week 0. Treatment: therapeutic diphenylcyclopropenone sensitization with weekly scalp DPC. Prior to application of each patch test, blood was drawn. This sample is part of a study of human T cells and chemical hapten exposure. As for the study in general: Patients' scalps got diphenylcyclopropenone weekly throughout the approximately 25-week study.

CDR1 and CDR2 from the germline V gene are SGDLS and YYNGEE. Trimming took 3 bases from V and 1 from J, leaving 13 bases between them. The CDR3 spans 15 residues. This rearrangement joins TRBV9 to TRBJ1-1; D perhaps matches TRBD1 (5 bases). The clonotype was recovered from a woman between 45 and 65 years old with alopecia areata. Some clones in this sample may be carry-over from other donors' samples. This material consisted of whole blood, taken in connection with sensitization to the hapten diphenylcyclopropenone (DPC). The chain's CDR3 is CASSGGGTANTEAFF. CDR3 nucleotide sequence: TGTGCCAGCAGCGGAGGCGGGACGGCGAACACTGAAGCTTTCTTT.